A single sample gave rise to the 9 T cell receptor beta chains below, sequenced in a study of blood T cell repertoires in COVID-19. The protocol was immunoSEQ multiplex PCR, while the TCRdb copy is restricted to in-frame clones and leaves out a portion. In the table there are around 210,000 clones, almost 90% of which are singletons. Sequenced sample: peripheral blood. The receptors originated from a man aged 18 to 35 with active or convalescent COVID-19.

The rearrangement uses TRBV25-1 and TRBJ1-1; D gene unclear. The germline V gene has CDR1 MGHDK and CDR2 SYGVNS. V shed 4 bases and J shed 2 bases, with 8 bases lying between them. The CDR3 length is 13 residues. In DNA form, the CDR3 reads TGTGCCAGCAGTGCATCGGGTAACACTGAAGCTTTCTTT. It yields the protein CASSASGNTEAFF. Combining the CDR3 with reference TRBV25-1 and TRBJ1-1 gives the whole variable domain EADIYQTPRYLVIGTGKKITLECSQTMGHDKMYWYQQDPGMELHLIHYSYGVNSTEKGDLSSESTVSRIRTEHFPLTLESARPSHTSQYLCASSASGNTEAFFGQGTRLTVV.

The chain uses TRBV18 and TRBJ2-7; D might be TRBD1 (5 bases). The CDR3 totals 15 residues. The germline CDR1 and CDR2 sequences are KGHSH and LQKENI. V was shortened by 3 bases and J by 0 bases, with 12 bases between the two germline ends. This CDR3 is CASSPHQGDSYEQYF. CDR3 nucleotides: TGTGCCAGCTCACCCCATCAGGGCGACTCCTACGAGCAGTACTTC.

The chain employs TRBV7-2 and TRBJ2-7; weak D call: TRBD2 (6 bases). Germline CDR1 and CDR2: SGHTA and FQGNSA. Between the trimmed V and J ends, which lost 2 bases and 2 bases, there was a span of 10 bases. The CDR3 has 14 amino acids. The CDR3 reads CASSLSAGTYEQYF. DNA of the CDR3: TGTGCCAGCAGCTTATCGGCGGGGACCTACGAGCAGTACTTC.

The chain recombines TRBV7-9 with TRBJ1-6; D is ambiguous. The CDR3 sequence is 13 residues long. The V gene lost 5 bases and the J gene lost 8 bases, with 10 bases spanning the gap. Looked up from germline, CDR1 is SEHNR and CDR2 is FQNEAQ (reference sequence). The CDR3 DNA follows: TGTGCCAGCAGCCCAGCCCGGGATTCACCCCTCCACTTT. Translating it yields CASSPARDSPLHF.

This rearrangement joins TRBV4-3 to TRBJ1-3, with 9 bases identical to TRBD1. V lost 4 bases, J lost 2 bases, and 12 bases stayed unmatched. The CDR3 covers 18 residues. CDR1 and CDR2 (germline): LGHNA, YSLEER. For the CDR3, the DNA is TGCGCCAGCAGCCCGAAAGCAAAAGGGACAGGGACTGGAAACACCATATATTTT. It yields the protein CASSPKAKGTGTGNTIYF.

This chain uses TRBV28 with TRBJ2-3; no definite D call. The germline CDR1 and CDR2 sequences are MDHEN and SYDVKM. CDR3 size: 12 residues. The V gene lost 2 bases and the J gene lost 10 bases, with 10 bases spanning the gap. The chain's CDR3 is CASSLKVAAQYF. The DNA for the CDR3 is TGTGCCAGCAGTTTAAAGGTTGCGGCGCAGTATTTT.

The CDR3 DNA reads TGTGCCAGCAGCTCGCCCCACCTTAGCGGGAGGATCTACAATGAGCAGTTCTTC. Translation: CASSSPHLSGRIYNEQFF. The chain combines TRBV5-4 with TRBJ2-1, with 10 bases identical to TRBD2. V shed 3 bases, J shed 3 bases, and the junction held 12 bases outside the gene matches. This CDR3 has 18 residues. CDR1 and CDR2 (germline): SGHNT, YYREEE (reference sequence).

This sequence joins TRBV28 and TRBJ2-1; 9 bases are shared with TRBD1. This CDR3 is built from 15 residues. Germline V gene sequence: CDR1 MDHEN, CDR2 SYDVKM. V lost 8 bases to trimming and J lost 7 bases; unmatched junction nucleotides: 12. CDR3 bases: TGTGCCAGCGTACCCCCCGGGACAGGGAAAAATGAGCAGTTCTTC. Protein sequence: CASVPPGTGKNEQFF.

V is TRBV24-1 and J is TRBJ2-1, with a weak D call TRBD2 (7 bases). From germline, CDR1 is KGHDR and CDR2 SFDVKD. V shed 4 bases and J shed 9 bases, with 18 bases lying between them. The CDR3 has 15 residues. Written as DNA, the CDR3 is TGTGCCACCAGTGAGGGGGGGCTAGCAGGTATTGAGCAGTTCTTC. Residues: CATSEGGLAGIEQFF.